This TCR beta chain was identified in a study of identical twins. TCRdb fed the 5' RACE reads into MiXCR, producing one record per CDR3 protein. The sample contains about 260,000 distinct CDR3 sequences, 5.5% to 7% of which appear only once. CDR1 is SEHNR, CDR2 FQNEAQ, per germline (reference sequence). Trimming cost V 6 bases and J 5 bases, with 20 bases left between them. The CDR3 is made up of 16 amino acids. Another study also made use of these data, one on yellow fever vaccine responses in identical twins.

The chain has TRBV7-9 and TRBJ2-1; possibly TRBD2 for D (6 bases). The sequence was collected from a woman between 18 and 29 years old in good health. The sequenced sample was memory (CD45RO+) T cells sorted from blood. As DNA, the CDR3 is TGTGCCAGCAGTATTATGTCCTGGCGGGGAAACAATGAGCAGTTCTTC. Encoded protein: CASSIMSWRGNNEQFF.